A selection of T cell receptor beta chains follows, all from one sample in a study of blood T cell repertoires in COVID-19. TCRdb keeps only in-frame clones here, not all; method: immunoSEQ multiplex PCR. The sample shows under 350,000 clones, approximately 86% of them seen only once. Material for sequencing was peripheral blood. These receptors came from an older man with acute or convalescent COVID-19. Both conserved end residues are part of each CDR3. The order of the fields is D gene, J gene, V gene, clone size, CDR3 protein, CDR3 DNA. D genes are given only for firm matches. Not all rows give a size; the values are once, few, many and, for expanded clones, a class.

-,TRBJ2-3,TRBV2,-,CASSERSSTDTQYF,TGTGCCAGCAGTGAGAGGAGCAGCACAGATACGCAGTATTTT
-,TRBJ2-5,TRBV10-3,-,CAISVERQRLDGSVQETQYF,TGTGCCATCAGTGTCGAGAGGCAACGGCTAGACGGGAGTGTTCAGGAGACCCAGTACTTC
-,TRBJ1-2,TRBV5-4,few,CASSPETDTYGYTF,TGTGCCAGCAGCCCGGAGACAGACACCTATGGCTACACCTTC
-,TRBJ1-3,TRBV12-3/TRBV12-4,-,CASTPSSGNTIYF,TGTGCCAGTACACCTAGCTCTGGAAACACCATATATTTT
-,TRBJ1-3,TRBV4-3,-,CASSEAPRAWGNTIYF,TGCGCCAGCAGCGAGGCGCCCAGGGCCTGGGGAAACACCATATATTTT
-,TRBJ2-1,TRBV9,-,CASSVTTTRTNEQFF,TGTGCCAGCAGCGTAACGACGACTAGGACAAATGAGCAGTTCTTC
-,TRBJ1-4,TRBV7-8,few,CASSLLTATNEKLFF,TGTGCCAGCAGCTTACTGACAGCAACTAATGAAAAACTGTTTTTT
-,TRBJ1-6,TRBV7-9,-,CASSLGGVGVANSPLHF,TGTGCCAGCAGCTTAGGGGGCGTGGGTGTCGCCAATTCACCCCTCCACTTT
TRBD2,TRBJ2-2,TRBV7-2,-,CASSSIGGAGTGELFF,TGTGCCAGCAGCTCCATCGGGGGGGCGGGCACCGGGGAGCTGTTTTTT
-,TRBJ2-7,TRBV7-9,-,CASSFPGYSYEQYF,TGTGCCAGCAGCTTCCCCGGGTACTCCTACGAGCAGTACTTC
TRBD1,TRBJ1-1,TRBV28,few,CATEPYRTGNEAFF,TGTGCCACCGAGCCCTATAGGACAGGAAACGAAGCTTTCTTT
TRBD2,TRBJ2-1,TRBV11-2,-,CASRRPGTSGRAGFF,TGTGCCAGCAGACGACCTGGGACTAGCGGGAGGGCCGGGTTCTTC
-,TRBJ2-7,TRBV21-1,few,CASSHWGPRYEQYF,TGTGCCAGCAGCCACTGGGGGCCGAGATACGAGCAGTACTTC
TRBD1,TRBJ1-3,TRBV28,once,CASSSLDRVGNTIYF,TGTGCCAGCAGTTCCCTGGACAGGGTCGGAAACACCATATATTTT
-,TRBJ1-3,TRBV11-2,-,CASSVSGRGEGGNTIYF,TGTGCCAGCAGCGTCTCCGGACGGGGAGAAGGTGGAAACACCATATATTTT
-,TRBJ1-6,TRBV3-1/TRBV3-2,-,CASSQTLRAPLHF,TGTGCCAGCAGCCAAACGCTCAGGGCACCCCTCCACTTT
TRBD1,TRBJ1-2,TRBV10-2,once,CASRSTGGAGYGYTF,TGCGCCAGCAGGTCGACAGGGGGCGCCGGCTATGGCTACACCTTC
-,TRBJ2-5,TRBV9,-,CASSVASRVRETQYF,TGTGCCAGCAGCGTAGCATCGAGGGTGAGAGAGACCCAGTACTTC